This is a list of T cell receptor beta chains from one sample in a study of blood T cell repertoires in COVID-19. Profiled with immunoSEQ multiplex PCR; TCRdb holds only in-frame clones, not every one. The sample has 200,000 to 250,000 clones, approximately 84% seen once. Sequencing was done on a sample of peripheral blood. The receptors derive from a man aged 45-65 years with acute or convalescent COVID-19. Each CDR3 is given with its conserved first and last residue.

j_call v_call cdr3_aa
TRBJ1-4 TRBV5-1 CASSTSGSGEKLFF
TRBJ2-7 TRBV25-1 CASSETGPYEQYF
TRBJ1-1 TRBV18 CASSWDSRNTEAFF
TRBJ1-2 TRBV7-2 CASSIGGAQGYTF
TRBJ1-6 TRBV25-1 CASSEYSGTNSPLHF
TRBJ2-5 TRBV5-4 CASSLDVGGVTETQYF
TRBJ1-1 TRBV7-2 CASSLQGRTAFF
TRBJ1-1 TRBV5-6 CASSQVINTEAFF
TRBJ1-6 TRBV18 CASSPIETESPLHF
TRBJ1-2 TRBV6-5 CASSLTGTNYGYTF
TRBJ1-1 TRBV27 CATSFVGNTEAFF
TRBJ2-7 TRBV4-1 CASSQRRGRAYEQYF
TRBJ1-6 TRBV2 CASSEAGQPYSPLHF
TRBJ2-2 TRBV6-5 CASRRGQTNTGELFF
TRBJ2-7 TRBV6-6 CASSSGQTYEQYF
TRBJ1-1 TRBV20-1 CSTRGNGEAFF
TRBJ1-5 TRBV9 CASSVAGSNQPQHF
TRBJ1-4 TRBV5-1 CASSLGGAGGEKLFF
TRBJ2-1 TRBV11-2 CASSLGATGGNEQFF
TRBJ2-3 TRBV12-3/TRBV12-4 CASSKTGNTQYF
TRBJ2-7 TRBV6-5 CAGARTITYEQYF
TRBJ2-1 TRBV27 CASRTGVRRRGYEQFF
TRBJ2-4 TRBV5-4 CASSTPGQGLAKNIQYF
TRBJ2-3 TRBV5-1 CASSLGTGTYTQYF
TRBJ2-3 TRBV7-9 CASSPIAGVPDTQYF
TRBJ1-1 TRBV5-1 CASSLDRGRNTEAFF
TRBJ1-5 TRBV6-5 CASSRTGRGDQPQHF
TRBJ1-5 TRBV15 CATSRDRRTGDQPQHF
TRBJ1-2 TRBV7-9 CASSLTGGHYGYTF